The 27 T cell receptor beta chains presented below share a single source sample, sequenced in a study of PD-1 blockade in classical Hodgkin lymphoma. Every single patient, without exception, relapsed after autologous stem cell transplantation, and brentuximab vedotin exposure varied. Using magnetic negative selection, the CD4+ T cells were separated out of thawed PBMCs. Method: immunoSEQ multiplex PCR; TCRdb's copy keeps in-frame clones and lacks some. The sample lists about 7,600 clones; just under 80% were seen once. Sequenced here: CD4+ T cells from blood, sampled at baseline. These receptors were obtained from a human donor with classical Hodgkin lymphoma.

V usage is TRBV6-1 and J usage is TRBJ2-3; perhaps TRBD1 as D (6 bases). V gave up 5 bases and J gave up 6 bases, with 18 bases separating them. Germline values: CDR1 MNHNS, CDR2 SASEGT. The CDR3 is made up of 15 amino acids. CDR3 region: CASSTDWGHVDTQYF. The CDR3 coding sequence is TGTGCCAGCAGTACCGATTGGGGGCATGTGGATACGCAGTATTTT.

This chain connects TRBV7-9 to TRBJ2-5; tentatively, D is TRBD2 (6 bases). Germline assignment: CDR1 SEHNR and CDR2 FQNEAQ (reference sequence). The CDR3 has 17 amino acids. Trimming left V 1 base short and J 0 bases short, with 15 bases between. The DNA of the CDR3 is TGTGCCAGCAGCTTAGAAAGGTCTAGCGCGTACCAAGAGACCCAGTACTTC. Protein sequence: CASSLERSSAYQETQYF. Full variable domain (remainder filled in from reference TRBV7-9 and TRBJ2-5): DTGVSQNPRHKITKRGQNVTFRCDPISEHNRLYWYRQTLGQGPEFLTYFQNEAQLEKSRLLSDRFSAERPKGSFSTLEIQRTEQGDSAMYLCASSLERSSAYQETQYFGPGTRLLVL.

The CDR3 nucleotides are TGTGCCAGCAGCGTAACCACTCACAATGAGCAGTTCTTC. Encoded protein: CASSVTTHNEQFF. The gene calls are TRBV11-3 and TRBJ2-1, with D uncertain. The CDR3 sequence is 13 residues long. The germline V gene encodes CDR1 SGHNT and CDR2 YENEEA. The V and J ends lost 5 bases and 5 bases respectively, with 10 bases between them.

The genes are TRBV21-1 and TRBJ2-5; the table's D call, TRBD2, has no DNA check behind it. TRBV21-1 is reported as a pseudogene. This CDR3 is built from 15 residues. The CDR3 DNA reads TGTGCCAGCAGCAAAGTTCTGCGGAGCCAAGAGACCCAGTACTTC. Translating gives CASSKVLRSQETQYF.

The V gene is TRBV19, the J gene TRBJ2-7; D perhaps matches TRBD2 (6 bases). The V gene's germline CDR1 is LNHDA and CDR2 SQIVND (reference sequence). The CDR3 totals 13 residues. Trimming removed 10 bases at V and 0 bases at J, with 13 bases between. The DNA for the CDR3 is TGTGCCACTGTTTCCGGGAGCTCCTACGAGCAGTACTTC. It translates to CATVSGSSYEQYF. Complete variable domain (other parts from reference TRBV19 and TRBJ2-7): DGGITQSPKYLFRKEGQNVTLSCEQNLNHDAMYWYRQDPGQGLRLIYYSQIVNDFQKGDIAEGYSVSREKKESFPLTVTSAQKNPTAFYLCATVSGSSYEQYFGPGTRLTVT.

This sequence joins TRBV7-9 and TRBJ1-1, with 7 positions matching TRBD1. The V gene end was trimmed by 4 bases and the J gene end by 0 bases; junction bases not matched to a gene: 5. The CDR3 totals 15 residues. Germline assignment: CDR1 SEHNR and CDR2 FQNEAQ (reference sequence). The CDR3 nucleotides read TGTGCCAGCAGCTCCAGACAGGGAATGAACACTGAAGCTTTCTTT. Encoded protein: CASSSRQGMNTEAFF.

V is TRBV9 and J is TRBJ2-7; 9 bases agree with TRBD2. Germline V gene data show CDR1 as SGDLS and CDR2 as YYNGEE. This CDR3 is 14 amino acids long. V lost 8 bases, J lost 0 bases, and 6 bases stayed unmatched. CDR3 DNA: TGTGCCAGTAAGCCGGGACTAGCCTCCTACGAGCAGTACTTC. Amino acids: CASKPGLASYEQYF.

This sequence joins TRBV7-2 and TRBJ1-5; D not resolved. V dropped 5 bases and J dropped 6 bases, with 11 bases sitting between them. CDR1 is SGHTA, CDR2 FQGNSA, per germline. The CDR3 loop spans 13 amino acids. DNA of the CDR3: TGTGCCAGCAGCGTGAGGTCGGGTCAGCCCCAGCATTTT. This codes for CASSVRSGQPQHF.

The chain has TRBV28 and TRBJ1-1; possible D gene TRBD1, 6 bases. V was pared by 8 bases and J by 4 bases, with 20 bases between. Germline V gene sequence: CDR1 MDHEN, CDR2 SYDVKM. The CDR3 extends over 15 amino acids. The CDR3 region is CASAPIDRQGTEAFF. Here the CDR3 DNA reads TGTGCCAGCGCACCAATCGACAGGCAGGGCACTGAAGCTTTCTTT.

The chain is built from TRBV7-5 and TRBJ1-1. TRBV7-5 is given as a pseudogene. The CDR3 runs 14 residues. CDR3 sequence: CARTPPWQVEGAFF. The CDR3 DNA is TGTGCCAGAACCCCCCCCTGGCAGGTGGAAGGGGCTTTCTTT.

The rearrangement links TRBV5-1 to TRBJ2-1; 9 positions match TRBD2. From germline, CDR1 is SGHRS and CDR2 YFSETQ. The CDR3 has 17 residues. V shed 0 bases, J shed 6 bases, and the junction held 10 bases outside the gene matches. The CDR3 DNA reads TGCGCCAGCAGCTTGGTAGTGGCTAGCGGGGTGCCCAATGAGCAGTTCTTC. It encodes CASSLVVASGVPNEQFF. Full variable domain (remainder filled in from reference TRBV5-1 and TRBJ2-1): KAGVTQTPRYLIKTRGQQVTLSCSPISGHRSVSWYQQTPGQGLQFLFEYFSETQRNKGNFPGRFSGRQFSNSRSEMNVSTLELGDSALYLCASSLVVASGVPNEQFFGPGTRLTVL.

This chain connects TRBV5-4 to TRBJ2-5; a weak D match, TRBD2 (6 bases). The germline gives CDR1 SGHNT, CDR2 YYREEE (reference sequence). The CDR3 totals 15 residues. V gave up 0 bases and J gave up 5 bases, with 14 bases separating them. The CDR3 sequence is CASSLAYGGGETQYF. DNA for the CDR3: TGTGCCAGCAGCTTGGCCTACGGTGGGGGGGAGACCCAGTACTTC.

This rearrangement joins TRBV10-2 to TRBJ2-7, with D unclear. V shed 7 bases and J shed 2 bases, with 0 bases lying between them. The CDR3 runs 9 residues. CDR1 is WSHSY, CDR2 SAAADI, per germline. This CDR3 reads CASTYEQYV. CDR3 DNA sequence: TGCGCCAGCACCTACGAGCAGTACGTC.

A note on this clone: This specimen includes other DNA sequences encoding the same CDR3. The chain employs TRBV4-1 and TRBJ1-1; D may be TRBD1 (5 bases). The CDR3 loop spans 15 amino acids. Germline loops: CDR1 MGHRA, CDR2 YSYEKL. V was cut by 5 bases and J by 1 base, with 14 bases left in between. As DNA, the CDR3 is TGCGCCAGCAGCTGGGGGAGGACACCGAACACTGAAGCTTTCTTT. This sequence encodes CASSWGRTPNTEAFF.

This chain connects TRBV4-2 to TRBJ2-5; 11 bases are shared with TRBD2. V trimming: 5 bases; J trimming: 4 bases; junction bases outside the gene matches: 6. Looked up from germline, CDR1 is LGHNA and CDR2 is YNFKEQ. The CDR3 has 15 residues. Written as DNA, the CDR3 is TGTGCCAGCAGCGGTACTAGCGGGGGTGGAGAGACCCAGTACTTC. Protein product: CASSGTSGGGETQYF.

This chain joins TRBV7-9 and TRBJ2-5; D may be TRBD2 (5 bases). This CDR3 has 15 residues. The germline CDR1 and CDR2 sequences are SEHNR and FQNEAQ (reference sequence). V lost 1 base, J lost 5 bases, and 14 bases lay in between. The CDR3 is CASSLGVLGVETQYF. CDR3 sequence (DNA): TGTGCCAGCAGCTTAGGGGTTCTGGGAGTGGAGACCCAGTACTTC.

The J gene is TRBJ2-5, the V gene TRBV14, with unresolved D. CDR3 length equals 13 residues. V dropped 0 bases and J dropped 7 bases, with 9 bases sitting between them. Germline-derived CDR1 and CDR2 are SGHDN and FVKESK. The CDR3 DNA sequence: TGTGCCAGCAGCCAAGATCCCCGCGGGACCCAGTACTTC. Translated: CASSQDPRGTQYF.

This rearrangement joins TRBV6-5 to TRBJ1-1; D remains unclear. Germline V gives CDR1 MNHEY, CDR2 SVGAGI. Between the trimmed V and J ends, which lost 6 bases and 0 bases, there was a span of 8 bases. The CDR3 runs 13 residues. The CDR3 coding sequence is TGTGCCAGCAGGCCTACTCTGAACACTGAAGCTTTCTTT. This codes for CASRPTLNTEAFF.

V is TRBV19 and J is TRBJ2-6; no definite D call. The V and J ends lost 8 bases and 1 base respectively, with 9 bases between them. The CDR3 has 14 amino acids. Germline loops: CDR1 LNHDA, CDR2 SQIVND (reference sequence). CDR3: CASERASGANVLTF. The CDR3 DNA sequence: TGTGCCAGTGAAAGGGCGTCTGGGGCCAACGTCCTGACTTTC.

The V gene is TRBV29-1, the J gene TRBJ1-2, with unresolved D. Deletions cut 3 bases from V and 2 bases from J, with 7 bases between. CDR3 length: 12 residues. Germline-derived CDR1 and CDR2 are SQVTM and ANQGSEA. CDR3 bases: TGCAGCGTTGAGCCCGGGAACTATGGCTACACCTTC. This encodes CSVEPGNYGYTF.

The chain joins TRBV6-4 to TRBJ2-7; the D is unclear. V was clipped by 3 bases and J by 3 bases, with 6 bases between them. CDR3 length equals 12 residues. Germline values: CDR1 MRHNA, CDR2 SNTAGT. The DNA for the CDR3 is TGTGCCAGCAGTGAGGTGTACTACGAGCAGTACGTC. Encoded protein: CASSEVYYEQYV.

The gene calls are TRBV10-3 and TRBJ2-7; 10 nucleotides match TRBD1. V shed 10 bases, J shed 5 bases, and the junction held 14 bases outside the gene matches. CDR1 ENHRY and CDR2 SYGVKD come from the germline V gene. The CDR3 runs 15 residues. The DNA of the CDR3 is TGTGCCACCCTAAATCCCGACAGGGGGCACCACGAGCAGTACGTC. Protein sequence: CATLNPDRGHHEQYV.

The gene calls are TRBV14 and TRBJ1-2; D is uncertain. The germline V gene has CDR1 SGHDN and CDR2 FVKESK. The V end was cut by 1 base, the J end by 4 bases, with 10 bases between. The CDR3 totals 14 residues. The CDR3 DNA follows: TGTGCCAGCAGCCAAGTGACAAATCTCTATGGCTACACCTTC. Its protein product is CASSQVTNLYGYTF.

The gene calls are TRBV7-7 and TRBJ1-2; D is unresolved. The CDR3 contains 13 residues. V was trimmed by 3 bases and J by 3 bases, leaving 8 bases between them. The germline CDR1 and CDR2 sequences are SSHAT and FNYEAQ (reference sequence). CDR3: CASSFNEYYGYTF. The CDR3 DNA is TGTGCCAGCAGCTTTAATGAGTACTATGGCTACACCTTC.

The CDR3 is CAISEPETGIIKQFF. The CDR3 region has the DNA TGTGCCATCAGTGAGCCTGAGACAGGGATTATTAAGCAGTTCTTC. The rearrangement joins TRBV10-3 to TRBJ2-1; TRBD1 aligns across 7 bases. The V gene's germline CDR1 is ENHRY and CDR2 SYGVKD. The CDR3 runs to 15 residues. Trimming took 2 bases from V and 11 from J; bases not matched to a gene: 12.

This clone showed up just once. The V call is TRBV28, the J call TRBJ2-3; D is uncertain. Trimming took off 2 bases at V and 3 bases at J, with 0 bases between the two ends. The germline V gene encodes CDR1 MDHEN and CDR2 SYDVKM. CDR3 size: 11 residues. Written as DNA, the CDR3 is TGTGCCAGCAGTTTAACAGATACGCAGTATTTT. Protein product: CASSLTDTQYF. Filled out from reference TRBV28 and TRBJ2-3, the complete variable domain reads DVKVTQSSRYLVKRTGEKVFLECVQDMDHENMFWYRQDPGLGLRLIYFSYDVKMKEKGDIPEGYSVSREKKERFSLILESASTNQTSMYLCASSLTDTQYFGPGTRLTVL.

This clone has only one observation. The chain links TRBV6-4 to TRBJ2-2; D gene unclear. Per germline, CDR1 MRHNA and CDR2 SNTAGT. The CDR3 is 14 amino acids. V was clipped by 8 bases and J by 7 bases, with 17 bases between them. CDR3 nucleotides: TGTGCCAGCCGCTCCAGGTGGGATGGCGGGGAGCTGTTTTTT. It encodes CASRSRWDGGELFF.